This T cell receptor (beta chain) derives from a study of graft-versus-host responses after intestinal transplantation (dated by TCRdb to the early 2020s). About the study as a whole: The transplants that recipients received were multivisceral, liver-intestinal, or isolated intestinal. Rather than going through the commercial service, samples from three later patients were sequenced in-house on an Illumina MiSeq and processed with MiXCR. The cohort enrolled around 25 intestinal transplant recipients including one retransplant, and a few patients lacking pretransplant specimens were excluded. Every recipient was given anti-thymocyte globulin induction, followed by 3 to 4 years of maintenance tacrolimus and steroids. After intestinal transplantation, graft-versus-host and host-versus-graft alloreactive T cell clones in the graft, circulation and bone marrow were tracked using bulk TCR-beta CDR3 sequencing. A peak of at least 4% donor T cells among recipient peripheral blood mononuclear cells was the definition used for donor T cell macrochimerism. To identify alloreactive clones, pre-transplant mixed lymphocyte reaction products were sequenced and compared with unstimulated pre-transplant donor and recipient T cells.

For this clone: The antigen it recognizes is unknown. Base qualities were left out, and no much larger clone turns up one base away.

The library was made by the immunoSEQ multiplex PCR assay. For most patients, genomic DNA was isolated with the Qiagen DNeasy Blood and Tissue Kit and shipped frozen to Adaptive Biotechnologies for TCR sequencing. High-throughput TCR-beta CDR3 sequencing of genomic DNA from most patients was performed by Adaptive Biotechnologies. In the source study's methods: Adaptive's ImmunoSEQ software was the source of the TCR sequencing data for approximately 18 patients, while a few other patients were processed with MiXCR and VDJtools. To correct CD4 versus CD8 sorting errors, any sequence found in both subsets at a frequency ratio below 5:1 was removed. Because the origin of CDR3 nucleotide sequences shared between donor and recipient could not be assigned, those sequences were removed. At least 2-fold expansion over unstimulated cells and a minimum CFSE-low frequency of 0.002% (template counts) or 0.001% (read counts) were required for clones to be classified as alloreactive. Clones detected in sequenced pre-transplant spleen, lymph node, or MLR CFSE-low populations of the donor or recipient were defined as mappable. The cumulative frequency of alloreactive clones was calculated as a percentage of all sequences, weighted by copy number. TCRdb provides this immuneACCESS table in a form limited to in-frame rearrangements. Some clones are lacking; in checked studies, under half of them reflect an unresolved V gene, and why the rest are absent is not known. The D gene and trimming were derived from the DNA, and the V and J assignments and clone size from that table. The sample table contains tens of thousands of clones; only one count was recorded for 75% to 90% of them. The ten largest clonotypes hold 0.39% of the sample.

What the work shows at the level of the full study, not this receptor alone: Early after transplant, declines in HvG clones were associated with peak levels of circulating GvH clones. The conclusions were limited by the relatively low number and heterogeneity of the intestinal transplant patients. GvH clones were found in recipient bone marrow, and some of the GvH clones appeared earlier in ileal mucosa or blood, which is consistent with an intestinal mucosal origin. Patients with donor T cell macrochimerism had high GvH to HvG T cell clonal ratios in their allografts.

CDR3 length: 14 amino acids, cysteine to phenylalanine. Only the CDR3 DNA is retained, 42 bases long and in frame from the first base. Via the germline V gene (reference sequence), CDR1 is MNHEY and CDR2 SMNVEV. Cut back by 5 bases and 4 bases, the V and J ends lie 14 bases apart. The sample's time point label, in plain terms: cells obtained before transplantation from donor or recipient. CD3+CD4+ and CD3+CD8+ populations were FACS-sorted from unstimulated pre-transplant donor and recipient cells taken from spleen or lymph nodes. The clonotype comes from a human donor who was the organ donor for an intestinal transplant. The receptor chain draws on TRBV27 and TRBJ2-5; the D gene identity is not certain. The specimen was unstimulated CD4+ T cells sorted from spleen or lymph node cells, collected before transplant. The CDR3 has the sequence CASSLSHPRETQYF. The sequence in DNA is TGTGCCAGCAGTCTTTCACACCCACGAGAGACCCAGTACTTC.